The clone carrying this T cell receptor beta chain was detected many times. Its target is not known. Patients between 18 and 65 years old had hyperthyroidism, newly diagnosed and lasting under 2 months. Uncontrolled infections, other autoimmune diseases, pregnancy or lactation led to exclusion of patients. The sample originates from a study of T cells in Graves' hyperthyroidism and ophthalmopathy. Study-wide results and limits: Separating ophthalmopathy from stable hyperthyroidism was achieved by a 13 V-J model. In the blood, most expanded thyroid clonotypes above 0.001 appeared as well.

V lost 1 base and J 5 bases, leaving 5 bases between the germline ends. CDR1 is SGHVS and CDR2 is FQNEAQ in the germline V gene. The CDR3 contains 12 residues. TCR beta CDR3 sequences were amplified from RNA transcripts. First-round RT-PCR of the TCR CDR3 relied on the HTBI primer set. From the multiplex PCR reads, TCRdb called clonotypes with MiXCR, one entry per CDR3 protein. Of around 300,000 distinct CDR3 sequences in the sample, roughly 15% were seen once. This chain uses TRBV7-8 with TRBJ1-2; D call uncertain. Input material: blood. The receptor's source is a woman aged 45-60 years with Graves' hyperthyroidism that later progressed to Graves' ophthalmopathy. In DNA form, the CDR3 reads TGTGCCAGCAGCTTAGGAGGGTATGGCTACACCTTC. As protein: CASSLGGYGYTF.